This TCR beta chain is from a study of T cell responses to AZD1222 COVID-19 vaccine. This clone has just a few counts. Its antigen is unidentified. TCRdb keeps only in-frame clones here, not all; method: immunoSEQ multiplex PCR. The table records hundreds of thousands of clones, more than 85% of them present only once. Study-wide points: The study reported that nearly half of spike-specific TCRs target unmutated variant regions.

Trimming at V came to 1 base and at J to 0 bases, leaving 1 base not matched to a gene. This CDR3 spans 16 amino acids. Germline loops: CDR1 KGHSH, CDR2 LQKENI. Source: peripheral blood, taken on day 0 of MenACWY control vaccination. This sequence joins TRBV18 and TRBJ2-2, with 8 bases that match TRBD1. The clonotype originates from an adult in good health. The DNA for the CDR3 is TGTGCCAGCTCACCACGGACAGGGTCGAACACCGGGGAGCTGTTTTTT. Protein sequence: CASSPRTGSNTGELFF.